This TCR beta chain is drawn from a study of PD-L1 blockade in urothelial cancer. Background on the study: Enrolled patients had been treated previously with 0 to 3 chemotherapy regimens. The study, taken as a whole, reports: Improved survival was predicted by pretreatment blood TCR clonality below the median.

The cohort comprised individuals with locally advanced or metastatic urothelial carcinoma. This CDR3 is built from 15 residues. Germline V CDR1 and CDR2: MNHEY, SMNVEV (reference sequence). J gave up 4 bases and V 6 bases, and 3 bases lay outside the gene matches. Clones were read by immunoSEQ multiplex PCR, and TCRdb kept only the in-frame ones, dropping some. This sample has roughly 50,000 clones; 60% to 80% occur once, and the top ten carry approximately 3.3%. Notes on this clone: The antigen remains unidentified.

This chain joins TRBV27 and TRBJ1-6; 10 bases map to TRBD1. The material sequenced was PBMCs, taken around atezolizumab (anti-PD-L1) treatment. The origin of this receptor is a man between 65 and 85 years old with urothelial cancer. CDR3 coding DNA: TGTGCCAGCAGGACAGGGGGCTGGTATAATTCACCCCTCCACTTT. It specifies CASRTGGWYNSPLHF.